Listed here is a single T cell receptor (beta chain). The antigen is unknown. The data were taken from a study of cytomegalovirus exposure and HLA in healthy donors. Findings and limits, study-wide: Sequencing had likely introduced a cluster of highly shared sequence variants as an artifact.

Per germline, CDR1 MNHEY and CDR2 SMNVEV (reference sequence). The CDR3 has 15 amino acids. The trim removed 6 bases at V and 4 bases at J, leaving 9 bases unmatched. PCR employed 60 Vbeta and 13 Jbeta primers. The repertoire was sequenced with immunoSEQ multiplex PCR; TCRdb's copy has only in-frame clones and lacks some. The data include 200,000 or so clones; the top ten clones carry roughly 0.74%. V usage is TRBV27 and J usage is TRBJ2-5; 9 positions match TRBD1. Sequenced material: PBMCs. The sequence derives from a boy younger than 18 in good health and CMV-seronegative. CDR3 protein: CASSWGQGKGETQYF. The CDR3 DNA reads as TGTGCCAGCAGCTGGGGACAGGGCAAAGGAGAGACCCAGTACTTC.